This T cell receptor (beta chain) derives from a study of Ad26.COV2.S vaccination and SARS-CoV-2 variants. Profiling relied on immunoSEQ multiplex PCR, and the TCRdb table lists in-frame clones only, not all of them. The data show 330,000 or so clones, 90% seen once. CDR3 length: 17 residues. The V end lost 0 bases, the J end lost 2 bases, and 16 bases lay between the germline ends. Germline CDR1 reads SGHDN; CDR2 reads FVKESK. Treatment given: roughly 20 received Ad26.COV2.S at low or high dose, single or two shots; 5 received placebo; per-sample allocation not given. Collection of samples fell on day 63 after the first vaccine or placebo injection.

This TCR derives from a person aged 18-60 years who received the Ad26.COV2.S COVID-19 vaccine or a placebo. The chain employs TRBV14 and TRBJ1-1, with no clear D. Material: peripheral blood, obtained in a trial of Ad26.COV2.S vaccine versus placebo. The CDR3 DNA follows: TGTGCCAGCAGCCAAGACGGCGGGCGGAGGAGAAACACTGAAGCTTTCTTT. This translates into CASSQDGGRRRNTEAFF.